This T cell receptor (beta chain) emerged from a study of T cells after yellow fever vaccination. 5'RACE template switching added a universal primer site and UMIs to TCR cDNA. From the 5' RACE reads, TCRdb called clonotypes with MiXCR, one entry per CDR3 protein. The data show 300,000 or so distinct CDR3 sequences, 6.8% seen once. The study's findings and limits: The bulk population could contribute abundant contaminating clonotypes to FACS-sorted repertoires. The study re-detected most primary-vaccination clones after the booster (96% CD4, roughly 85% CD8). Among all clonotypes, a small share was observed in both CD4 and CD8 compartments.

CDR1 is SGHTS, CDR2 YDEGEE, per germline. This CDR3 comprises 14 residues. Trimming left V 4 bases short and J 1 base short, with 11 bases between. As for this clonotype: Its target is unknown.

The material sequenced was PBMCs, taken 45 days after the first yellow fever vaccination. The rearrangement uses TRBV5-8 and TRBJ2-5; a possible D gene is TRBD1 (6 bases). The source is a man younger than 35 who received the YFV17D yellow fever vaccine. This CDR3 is CASSPRQAQETQYF. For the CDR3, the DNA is TGTGCCAGCAGCCCCCGACAGGCCCAAGAGACCCAGTACTTC. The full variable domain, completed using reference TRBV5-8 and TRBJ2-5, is EAGVTQSPTHLIKTRGQQATLRCSPISGHTSVYWYQQALGLGLQFLLWYDEGEERNRGNFPPRFSGRQFPNYSSELNVNALELEDSALYLCASSPRQAQETQYFGPGTRLLVL.